These 13 T cell receptor beta chains came from one sample sequenced in a study of cytomegalovirus exposure and HLA in healthy donors. A multiplex PCR was run with 60 Vbeta primers and 13 Jbeta primers. Produced via immunoSEQ multiplex PCR; TCRdb's table is partial and in-frame only. The sample includes 84,000 or so clones, around 80% of them seen just once. Sequenced material: PBMCs. Source of these receptors: a human donor in good health.

The rearrangement joins TRBV7-9 to TRBJ2-5; perhaps TRBD1 as D (6 bases). Germline loops: CDR1 SEHNR, CDR2 FQNEAQ (reference sequence). Trimming took 4 bases from V and 3 from J, leaving 15 bases between them. This CDR3 contains 15 residues. The CDR3 coding sequence is TGTGCCAGCAGCTCTCACAGGGTGGAGAAAGAGACCCAGTACTTC. Translation gives CASSSHRVEKETQYF.

The J gene is TRBJ1-4, the V gene TRBV25-1; TRBD1 is a possible D gene (5 bases). The CDR3 is 14 residues long. The V and J ends lost 5 bases and 2 bases respectively, with 9 bases between them. Germline-derived CDR1 and CDR2 are MGHDK and SYGVNS. This CDR3 is CASSTGGTNEKLFF. Here the CDR3 DNA reads TGTGCCAGCAGTACCGGGGGGACTAATGAAAAACTGTTTTTT.

The chain joins TRBV6-5 to TRBJ1-1; D unclear. The CDR3 totals 14 residues. V gave up 0 bases and J gave up 2 bases, with 7 bases separating them. Germline CDR1 is MNHEY and CDR2 is SVGAGI. CDR3 sequence: CASSYSGGNTEAFF. The CDR3 nucleotides are TGTGCCAGCAGTTACTCGGGAGGTAACACTGAAGCTTTCTTT.

The chain has TRBV13 and TRBJ2-7; 7 bases match TRBD1. Unmatched junction bases numbered 9, after V lost 8 bases and J lost 2 bases. Germline V CDR1 and CDR2: PRHDT, FYEKMQ (reference sequence). CDR3 length: 14 residues. CDR3 amino acids: CASQIGDRPYEQYF. The CDR3, as DNA: TGTGCCAGCCAGATCGGGGACAGACCCTACGAGCAGTACTTC.

The V call is TRBV7-2, the J call TRBJ1-4, with D tentatively TRBD1 (5 bases). Germline values: CDR1 SGHTA, CDR2 FQGNSA. This CDR3 contains 17 residues. V was shortened by 1 base and J by 8 bases, with 20 bases between the two germline ends. The CDR3 sequence is CASSLEGLFQGGEKLFF. Here the CDR3 DNA reads TGTGCCAGCAGCTTAGAGGGCTTATTTCAGGGTGGAGAAAAACTGTTTTTT.

CDR3 in amino acids: CASSYPGENTEAFF. The CDR3 coding sequence is TGTGCCAGCAGCTACCCAGGCGAGAACACTGAAGCTTTCTTT. V gene TRBV7-6 combines with J gene TRBJ1-1; D not certain. The CDR3 consists of 14 residues. CDR1 SGHVS and CDR2 FNYEAQ come from the germline V gene. V was clipped by 4 bases and J by 1 base, with 10 bases between them.

J is TRBJ1-2 and V is TRBV4-2; 9 bases map to TRBD1. Germline values: CDR1 LGHNA, CDR2 YNFKEQ. V lost 3 bases, J lost 4 bases, and 9 bases stayed unmatched. The CDR3 length is 16 residues. The CDR3, as DNA: TGTGCCAGCAGCCATGATATTACAGGGGGCGGCTATGGCTACACCTTC. Protein product: CASSHDITGGGYGYTF.

This rearrangement joins TRBV7-2 to TRBJ2-7; TRBD1 matches 9 bases. This CDR3 has 13 residues. CDR1 and CDR2 from the germline V gene are SGHTA and FQGNSA. The junction had 8 bases not matched to a gene; V was cut back by 5 bases and J by 9 bases. The CDR3 region is CASSTGTGRWQYF. CDR3 coding DNA: TGTGCCAGCAGCACCGGGACAGGGCGTTGGCAGTACTTC.

In the case of this clone: Sequence at one end of the junction differs from germline and may be a read error. V and J are TRBV29-1 and TRBJ1-2; D possibly corresponds to TRBD1 (5 bases). The CDR3 has 13 residues. Looked up from germline, CDR1 is SQVTM and CDR2 is ANQGSEA. The CDR3: CSFDSRAAYGYTF. CDR3 nucleotides: TGCAGCTTTGATTCCAGGGCCGCCTATGGCTACACCTTC. Full variable domain (rest looked up from reference TRBV29-1 and TRBJ1-2): SAVISQKPSRDICQRGTSLTIQCQVDSQVTMMFWYRQQPGQSLTLIATANQGSEATYESGFVIDKFPISRPNLTFSTLTVSNMSPEDSSIYLCSFDSRAAYGYTFGSGTRLTVV.

CDR3 amino acids: CASSFGGWVYEQYF. DNA for the CDR3: TGTGCCAGCAGCTTCGGGGGGTGGGTCTACGAGCAGTACTTC. The rearrangement links TRBV13 to TRBJ2-7; 7 bases fit TRBD2. In germline, CDR1 is PRHDT, CDR2 FYEKMQ (reference sequence). This CDR3 has 14 amino acids. The V segment lost 3 bases and the J segment 3 bases; nucleotides outside the gene matches: 5.

This clone was seen once. The chain uses TRBV10-3 and TRBJ1-1; 8 nucleotides align to TRBD1. CDR3 length equals 13 residues. V trimming: 6 bases; J trimming: 1 base; junction bases outside the gene matches: 1. Germline V lookup: CDR1 ENHRY, CDR2 SYGVKD. In DNA, the CDR3 is TGTGCCATCAGCGGACAGGGGAACACTGAAGCTTTCTTT. Translated, it gives CAISGQGNTEAFF.

This chain links TRBV30 with TRBJ1-6, with a tentative D call TRBD1 (5 bases). The germline V and J ends were trimmed by 2 bases and 6 bases, with 17 bases remaining between them. Germline V lookup: CDR1 GTSNPN, CDR2 SVGIG (reference sequence). This CDR3 is built from 16 residues. The CDR3 reads CAWSWVRGGINSPLHF. CDR3 coding DNA: TGTGCCTGGAGTTGGGTAAGGGGAGGGATTAATTCACCCCTCCACTTT.

The chain employs TRBV4-1 and TRBJ1-5, with TRBD1 as a possible D gene (6 bases). The CDR3 covers 16 residues. Germline V CDR1 and CDR2: MGHRA, YSYEKL. V lost 2 bases and J lost 4, with 15 bases in between. CDR3 loop: CASSQRWGPPNQPQHF. The CDR3 DNA follows: TGCGCCAGCAGCCAACGATGGGGGCCTCCGAATCAGCCCCAGCATTTT.